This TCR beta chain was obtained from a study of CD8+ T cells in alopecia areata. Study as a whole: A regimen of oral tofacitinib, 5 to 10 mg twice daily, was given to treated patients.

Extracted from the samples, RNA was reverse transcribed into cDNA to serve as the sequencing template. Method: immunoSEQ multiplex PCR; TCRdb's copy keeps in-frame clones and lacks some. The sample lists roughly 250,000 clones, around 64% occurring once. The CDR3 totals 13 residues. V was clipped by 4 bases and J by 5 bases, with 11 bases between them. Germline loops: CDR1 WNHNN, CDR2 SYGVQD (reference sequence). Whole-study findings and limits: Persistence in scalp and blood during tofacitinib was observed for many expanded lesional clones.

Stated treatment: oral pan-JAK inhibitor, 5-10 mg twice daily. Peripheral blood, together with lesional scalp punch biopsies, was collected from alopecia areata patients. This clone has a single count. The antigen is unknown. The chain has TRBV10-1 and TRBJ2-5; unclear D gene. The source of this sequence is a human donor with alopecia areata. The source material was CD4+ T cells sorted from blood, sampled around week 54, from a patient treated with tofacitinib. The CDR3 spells CASSAANEETQYF. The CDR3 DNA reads TGCGCCAGCAGTGCGGCCAATGAGGAGACCCAGTACTTC.